The 17 T cell receptor beta chains below were found in one sample sequenced in a study of tumor-infiltrating lymphocytes in primary liver carcinoma. Reverse transcription of around 0.45 ug total RNA with a constant-region primer produced TCR beta cDNA. Slightly modified ARM-PCR served as the procedure for the TCR beta libraries. These libraries came from three rounds of nested multiplex PCR. A C-beta reverse primer and TRBV1-TRBV30 forward primers served in each of the first two PCR rounds, at ten to eleven cycles apiece. TCRdb re-analysed the multiplex PCR reads in MiXCR, keeping a single row per CDR3 protein. The sample records about 120,000 distinct CDR3 sequences, 50% to 65% being singletons. For each extraction, RNA and DNA were obtained together from around 20-30 mg of unsorted bulk tissue. Sequenced material: liver tumor tissue from sampling region 1. Subset described: tumor region T1, superior pole. These receptor sequences come from a woman aged 60-70 years with primary liver carcinoma and hepatitis B virus infection.

With respect to this clonotype: It may be a read error: a sequence one base away is much more abundant. The rearrangement joins TRBV6-1 to TRBJ1-4; D gene ambiguous. The CDR3 sequence is 14 residues long. Germline assignment: CDR1 MNHNS and CDR2 SASEGT. Trimming left V 6 bases short and J 3 bases short, with 11 bases between. The DNA for the CDR3 is TGTGCCAGCAGATCCAACGTGGCTAATGAAAAACTGTTTTTT. Translation: CASRSNVANEKLFF.

Remarks on this clonotype: This CDR3 fails to terminate in the conserved phenylalanine or tryptophan, so it likely reflects a read error. V and J are TRBV11-2 and TRBJ1-2; a possible D gene is TRBD1 (5 bases). The CDR3 covers 13 residues. The V gene lost 9 bases and the J gene lost 7 bases, with 18 bases spanning the gap. Germline values: CDR1 SGHAT, CDR2 FQNNGV. CDR3 bases: TGTGCCAGGAGCGGGACCCTAGGGTCTGGCTACACCCTC. It codes for CARSGTLGSGYTL.

As for this clonotype: The junction shows a germline mismatch at one end, possibly a read error. The chain is built from TRBV11-2 and TRBJ2-1; the D gene is possibly TRBD2 (6 bases). This CDR3 is built from 17 residues. CDR1 and CDR2 from the germline V gene are SGHAT and FQNNGV. CDR3 nucleotide sequence: TGTACCAGCAGCATTCACTCGGGACTCCTTAATAGGAATAAGCAGTTCTTC. It codes for CTSSIHSGLLNRNKQFF.

Points on this clonotype: A much larger clone is a single base away; this may be a read error. This rearrangement joins TRBV30 to TRBJ2-1, with 10 bases that match TRBD2. Looked up from germline, CDR1 is GTSNPN and CDR2 is SVGIG (reference sequence). This CDR3 comprises 15 residues. This chain's CDR3 is CVWSVGLAGAPRQFF. CDR3 nucleotides: TGTGTCTGGAGTGTAGGGCTAGCGGGAGCCCCGCGGCAGTTCTTC.

This clonotype has ten or more counts. The V and J genes are TRBV6-1 and TRBJ2-7; 10 nucleotides match TRBD2. This CDR3 spans 15 amino acids. The V and J ends lost 2 bases and 2 bases, in that order; junction bases with no gene match: 3. Germline V gene sequence: CDR1 MNHNS, CDR2 SASEGT. The CDR3 loop reads CASSESGRATYEQYF. DNA of the CDR3: TGTGCCAGCAGTGAAAGCGGGAGGGCCACCTACGAGCAGTACTTC.

The V call is TRBV5-1, the J call TRBJ2-2; 11 bases agree with TRBD1. V lost 4 bases, J lost 3 bases, and 2 bases stayed unmatched. This CDR3 comprises 15 residues. CDR1 is SGHRS and CDR2 is YFSETQ in the germline V gene. The CDR3 reads CASSPGQGDTGELFF. CDR3 coding DNA: TGCGCCAGCAGCCCGGGACAGGGGGACACCGGGGAGCTGTTTTTT. The entire variable domain, with the rest obtained from reference TRBV5-1 and TRBJ2-2, is as follows: KAGVTQTPRYLIKTRGQQVTLSCSPISGHRSVSWYQQTPGQGLQFLFEYFSETQRNKGNFPGRFSGRQFSNSRSEMNVSTLELGDSALYLCASSPGQGDTGELFFGEGSRLTVL.

V gene TRBV5-1 combines with J gene TRBJ1-1, with a possible D match to TRBD1 (5 bases). Germline CDR1 is SGHRS and CDR2 is YFSETQ. V dropped 3 bases and J dropped 4 bases, with 10 bases sitting between them. CDR3 size: 13 residues. CDR3 DNA: TGCGCCAGCAGCTCTGGGACGAGCACTGAAGCTTTCTTT. It yields the protein CASSSGTSTEAFF.

This chain joins TRBV6-5 and TRBJ2-7, with D hard to call. The CDR3 has 12 residues. Germline CDR1 and CDR2: MNHEY and SVGAGI. Trimming stripped 10 bases from V and 4 bases from J, with 14 bases between. CDR3 protein: CANTSSGYEQYF. CDR3 coding DNA: TGTGCCAACACTTCCAGTGGTTACGAGCAGTACTTC.

With regard to this clonotype: This CDR3 fails to terminate in the conserved phenylalanine or tryptophan, so it likely reflects a read error. The chain links TRBV12-3 or TRBV12-4 to TRBJ2-1; no clear D. The CDR3 is 16 amino acids. Trimming stripped 3 bases from V and 7 bases from J, with 19 bases between. The CDR3 coding sequence is TGTGCCAGCAGTTTCCAGGCGGAACTACCTTTGAATGAGCAGTTCATC. Amino acids: CASSFQAELPLNEQFI.

Concerning this clonotype: One end of the junction does not line up with germline, which may come from a read error. The chain employs TRBV11-2 and TRBJ2-3; the D gene is possibly TRBD2 (7 bases). From germline, CDR1 is SGHAT and CDR2 FQNNGV. The CDR3 consists of 17 residues. The CDR3 DNA is TGCGCCAGCAGATTAGGGGGACTAACGTACACGTTAGATACGCAGTATTTT. The encoded protein is CASRLGGLTYTLDTQYF.

Concerning this clonotype: This may come from a read error, since a much larger clone is one base off. The chain links TRBV29-1 to TRBJ2-3, with D possibly being TRBD1 (6 bases). The CDR3 runs to 13 residues. Germline CDR1 and CDR2: SQVTM and ANQGSEA. The germline V and J ends were trimmed by 6 bases and 1 base, with 11 bases remaining between them. For the CDR3, the DNA is TGCAGCGTAACAGGGTCAGGCACAGATACGCAGTATTTT. This encodes CSVTGSGTDTQYF.

The chain couples TRBV12-3 or TRBV12-4 to TRBJ2-2; 8 nucleotides align to TRBD1. The CDR3 runs 15 residues. V was clipped by 10 bases and J by 3 bases; unmatched bases: 10. The CDR3 DNA is TGTGCCAACTGTATACGGACAGGGCACACCGGGGAGCTGTTTTTT. This encodes CANCIRTGHTGELFF.

This clonotype was recorded a few times. An end of the junction differs from the germline gene, which may be a read error. V usage is TRBV11-3 and J usage is TRBJ2-3; D remains ambiguous. Germline V CDR1 and CDR2: SGHNT, YENEEA. The CDR3 spans 12 residues. The CDR3 DNA reads TGTGCCAGCAGCTTAGGTCGTAGGACGCTGTGTTTT. Translated: CASSLGRRTLCF.

Regarding this clonotype: It may be a read error: a sequence one base away is much more abundant. This chain uses TRBV10-3 with TRBJ2-5; D is uncertain. Germline V gene sequence: CDR1 ENHRY, CDR2 SYGVKD. This CDR3 spans 15 amino acids. CDR3 nucleotides: TGTGCCATCGGTGACCCGCTATATAATCAAGAGACCCAGTACTTC. Encoded protein: CAIGDPLYNQETQYF.

Notes on this clonotype: Relative to the germline gene, one junction end is altered; a read error may explain this. V is TRBV11-2 and J is TRBJ2-7; D remains ambiguous. Germline CDR1 and CDR2: SGHAT and FQNNGV. CDR3 length equals 12 residues. CDR3 in DNA: TGTGCCAACAGCTTAGCCTCCGTTGAGCAGTACTTC. It translates to CANSLASVEQYF.

As concerns this clonotype: One end of the junction fails to match germline, which may point to a read error. The chain employs TRBV11-2 and TRBJ2-4; D unclear. CDR1 SGHAT and CDR2 FQNNGV come from the germline V gene. The CDR3 consists of 15 residues. The CDR3 loop is CASSRSNGRENIQYF. CDR3 nucleotide sequence: TGTGCGAGCAGCAGGTCAAACGGCAGAGAAAACATTCAGTACTTC.

As regards this clonotype: At one end the junction does not follow the germline gene, possibly because of a read error. The rearrangement joins TRBV11-2 to TRBJ2-3; D unclear. The CDR3 is 13 residues long. Germline loops: CDR1 SGHAT, CDR2 FQNNGV. This CDR3 is CTSSYTNIDTQYF. DNA for the CDR3: TGTACCAGCAGCTACACTAACATAGATACGCAGTATTTT.